The 7 T cell receptor beta chains reported below all come from one sample, sequenced in a study of molecular identifiers for immune sequencing clone quantification. TCRdb fed the PCR reads into MiXCR, producing one record per CDR3 protein. The sample includes more than 550,000 distinct CDR3 sequences, about 25% of them seen just once. The sample consisted of naive CD8+ T cells from blood, with Jurkat cell RNA spiked in. Sample subset: FACS-sorted CD8+CD4-CCR7+CD45RA+ naive T cells. These receptors all stem from a human donor in good health. Some libraries in this study had Jurkat cell RNA spiked in.

The CDR3 region is CASLGDYNEQFF. The DNA of the CDR3 is TGTGCCAGCTTGGGGGATTACAATGAGCAGTTCTTC. The rearrangement joins TRBV28 to TRBJ2-1; D tentatively fits TRBD1 or TRBD2 (5 bases each). The CDR3 has 12 residues. In germline, CDR1 is MDHEN, CDR2 SYDVKM. V lost 8 bases and J 4 bases, leaving 9 bases between the germline ends.

This clonotype was counted at least ten times. The V and J genes are TRBV7-2 and TRBJ2-1; no clear D gene. The germline V and J ends were trimmed by 2 bases and 3 bases, with 5 bases remaining between them. Germline loops: CDR1 SGHTA, CDR2 FQGNSA. The length of the CDR3 is 13 residues. CDR3 DNA sequence: TGTGCCAGCAGCTTACTAGGCTACAATGAGCAGTTCTTC. Translated, it gives CASSLLGYNEQFF.

As for this clonotype: Because the CDR3 is missing its conserved closing phenylalanine or tryptophan, this is likely a read error. It is unclear where the CDR3 begins or ends on the DNA, so no DNA is shown, and the CDR3 is as TCRdb lists it. This rearrangement joins TRBV5-6 to TRBJ2-7; the tabulated D call, TRBD2, remains unverified against the DNA. The germline gives CDR1 SGHDT, CDR2 YYEEEE. Termini included, the CDR3 measures 15 amino acids. The CDR3 loop is CASSPGGRITYEQNL.

This clonotype was seen many times. V usage is TRBV30 and J usage is TRBJ1-1; D gene ambiguous. V was shortened by 5 bases and J by 1 base, with 11 bases between the two germline ends. Per germline, CDR1 GTSNPN and CDR2 SVGIG (reference sequence). The CDR3 runs to 13 residues. The CDR3 loop is CAWEREPNTEAFF. CDR3 coding DNA: TGTGCCTGGGAGCGGGAGCCGAACACTGAAGCTTTCTTT.

About this clonotype itself: With a much larger clone just one base away, this may be a read error. DNA for the CDR3: TGTGCCAGCAGCGAGAGCCCCAGGACCCAAGAGACCCAGTACTTC. Protein sequence: CASSESPRTQETQYF. The V gene is TRBV9, the J gene TRBJ2-5; D is unclear. The V and J ends lost 3 bases and 1 base respectively, with 13 bases between them. This CDR3 contains 15 residues. Per germline, CDR1 SGDLS and CDR2 YYNGEE.

In its sample, this clonotype was seen a few times. V gene TRBV7-9 combines with J gene TRBJ2-7; possibly TRBD2 for D (5 bases). Trimming removed 4 bases at V and 2 bases at J, with 15 bases between. In germline, CDR1 is SEHNR, CDR2 FQNEAQ (reference sequence). This CDR3 spans 15 amino acids. Here the CDR3 DNA reads TGTGCCAGCAGCTCATCCGGGGATTTCACCTACGAGCAGTACTTC. It specifies CASSSSGDFTYEQYF.

This clonotype has ten or more counts. The chain uses TRBV7-2 and TRBJ2-6; unclear D gene. This CDR3 region has 18 residues. The V gene's germline CDR1 is SGHTA and CDR2 FQGNSA. Trimming removed 1 base from V and 4 bases from J, with 17 bases in between. CDR3 loop: CASSLEVRVSSGANVLTF. For the CDR3, the DNA is TGTGCCAGCAGCTTAGAAGTAAGGGTATCGTCCGGGGCCAACGTCCTGACTTTC.